The clone carrying this T cell receptor beta chain was detected ten times or more. Its specificity is not known. Per the germline V gene, CDR1 is DFQATT and CDR2 is SNEGSKA (reference sequence). The CDR3 runs to 13 residues. As to time point: persistent/refractory GD, antithyroid drugs over 5 years with positive TRAb. The TCR library used RNA extracted from PBMCs. The data belong to a study of regulatory T cells in long-lasting Graves disease. CDR3-region Arm-PCR and iRepertoire HTBI primers produced the TCR beta libraries. TCRdb re-analysed the multiplex PCR reads in MiXCR, keeping a single row per CDR3 protein. Among about 430,000 distinct CDR3 sequences listed, about 21% were seen once. Study findings and constraints: Whereas new patients shared 900 to 1,000 public clonotypes, persistent patients shared more, at 2,741. TRBV28 was favored in persistent disease, as were TRBJ1-2 and TRBJ2-5.

V and J are TRBV20-1 and TRBJ2-5; D ambiguous. The sample consisted of peripheral blood mononuclear cells (PBMCs), taken when the disease was refractory, from a patient treated with antithyroid drugs. The receptor's source is a female donor with Graves disease. This CDR3 is CSGVRSVVETQYF. The CDR3 DNA reads as TGCAGCGGAGTACGCTCGGTCGTTGAGACCCAGTACTTC.